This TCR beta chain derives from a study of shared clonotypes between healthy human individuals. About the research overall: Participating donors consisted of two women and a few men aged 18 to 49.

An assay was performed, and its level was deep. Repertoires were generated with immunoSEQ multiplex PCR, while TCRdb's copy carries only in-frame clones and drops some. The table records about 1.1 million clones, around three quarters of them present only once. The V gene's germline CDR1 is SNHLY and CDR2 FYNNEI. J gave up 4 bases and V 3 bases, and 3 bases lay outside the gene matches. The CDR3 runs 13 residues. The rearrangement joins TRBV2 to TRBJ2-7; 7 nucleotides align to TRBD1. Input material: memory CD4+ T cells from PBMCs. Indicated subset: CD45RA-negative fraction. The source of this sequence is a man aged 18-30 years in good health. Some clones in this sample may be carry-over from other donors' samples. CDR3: CASSDRGLYEQYF. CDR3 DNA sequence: TGTGCCAGCAGTGACAGGGGGTTGTACGAGCAGTACTTC.